The 21 T cell receptor beta chains reported below all come from one sample, sequenced in a study of T cell responses to AZD1222 COVID-19 vaccine. Sequenced by immunoSEQ multiplex PCR; TCRdb stores in-frame clones only, minus some. The sample contains 95,000 or so clones, nearly 90% of which appear only once. The sample was peripheral blood, taken on day 0 of MenACWY control vaccination. These receptor sequences come from an adult in good health.

The chain joins TRBV3-1 (or the pseudogene TRBV3-2) to TRBJ1-6; D remains unclear. This CDR3 is built from 18 residues. Trimming took off 1 base at V and 0 bases at J, with 13 bases between the two ends. The V gene's germline CDR1 is LGHDT and CDR2 YNNKEL (reference sequence). The CDR3 bases are TGTGCCAGCAGCCAAGTATTGAGGCTCAGCTCCTATAATTCACCCCTCCACTTT. The encoded protein is CASSQVLRLSSYNSPLHF.

The rearrangement links TRBV6-6 to TRBJ2-5, with TRBD2 matching 8 bases. In germline, CDR1 is MNHNY, CDR2 SVGAGI (reference sequence). The CDR3 length is 13 residues. The ends lost 7 bases at V and 6 bases at J; junction bases unmatched: 7. The CDR3 sequence is CASTNGGAKTQYF. CDR3 DNA sequence: TGTGCCAGCACCAACGGGGGGGCAAAGACCCAGTACTTC.

The sample holds a few counts of this clone. The rearrangement uses TRBV5-4 and TRBJ1-5, with D possibly being TRBD1 (5 bases). V dropped 4 bases and J dropped 7 bases, with 18 bases sitting between them. The CDR3 spans 15 residues. Per germline, CDR1 SGHNT and CDR2 YYREEE (reference sequence). CDR3 nucleotides: TGTGCCAGCAGCCCCGACCCCAGGGCAGGACAGCCCCAGCATTTT. Its translation is CASSPDPRAGQPQHF.

The CDR3 loop reads CASSATGTSNQPQHF. CDR3 sequence (DNA): TGTGCCAGCAGCGCGACAGGGACTTCCAATCAGCCCCAGCATTTT. The chain joins TRBV9 to TRBJ1-5, with 7 bases lining up with TRBD1. Trimming removed 3 bases from V and 3 bases from J; junction bases left unmatched: 6. CDR1 SGDLS and CDR2 YYNGEE come from the germline V gene. The CDR3 contains 15 residues. Drawing the rest from reference TRBV9 and TRBJ1-5, the complete variable domain is DSGVTQTPKHLITATGQRVTLRCSPRSGDLSVYWYQQSLDQGLQFLIQYYNGEERAKGNILERFSAQQFPDLHSELNLSSLELGDSALYFCASSATGTSNQPQHFGDGTRLSIL.

The V gene is TRBV7-8, the J gene TRBJ2-1, with a tentative D call TRBD1 (5 bases). Looked up from germline, CDR1 is SGHVS and CDR2 is FQNEAQ. V dropped 1 base and J dropped 8 bases, with 12 bases sitting between them. CDR3 length: 14 amino acids. CDR3 amino acids: CASSLGPGLDEQFF. Here the CDR3 DNA reads TGTGCCAGCAGCTTAGGCCCAGGGCTGGATGAGCAGTTCTTC.

V gene TRBV6-2 or TRBV6-3 combines with J gene TRBJ2-1; 7 bases are a match to TRBD2. With V trimmed by 3 bases and J by 7 bases, 21 bases remained unmatched. This CDR3 comprises 19 residues. Germline V CDR1 and CDR2: MNHEY, SVGEGT. CDR3 DNA sequence: TGTGCCAGCAGTTATCTCAGCGGGGTGGGGATTAATTGGAAAAATGAGCAGTTCTTC. Its protein is CASSYLSGVGINWKNEQFF.

This clone was recorded a few times. The chain recombines TRBV5-4 with TRBJ1-2; D remains unclear. This CDR3 comprises 13 residues. V dropped 1 base and J dropped 4 bases, with 8 bases sitting between them. Germline V gene sequence: CDR1 SGHNT, CDR2 YYREEE (reference sequence). The CDR3 loop reads CASSLPGSYGYTF. Here the CDR3 DNA reads TGTGCCAGCAGCTTGCCGGGCTCCTATGGCTACACCTTC.

The chain joins TRBV19 to TRBJ2-5, with a tentative D call TRBD1 (6 bases). The CDR3 length is 14 residues. Germline V gene sequence: CDR1 LNHDA, CDR2 SQIVND (reference sequence). The V gene lost 5 bases and the J gene lost 4 bases, with 14 bases spanning the gap. The CDR3 sequence is CASSATGFGETQYF. CDR3 coding DNA: TGTGCCAGTAGTGCTACAGGGTTCGGAGAGACCCAGTACTTC.

This clone was counted a few times. The chain is built from TRBV6-2 or TRBV6-3 and TRBJ1-1; possible D gene TRBD1, 5 bases. The CDR3 has 16 residues. The germline V gene has CDR1 MNHEY and CDR2 SVGEGT. The V and J ends lost 6 bases and 1 base respectively, with 18 bases between them. This chain's CDR3 is CASSSRGAGGNTEAFF. CDR3 nucleotide sequence: TGTGCCAGCAGCTCAAGGGGCGCTGGAGGGAACACTGAAGCTTTCTTT.

This chain joins TRBV18 and TRBJ2-1; either TRBD1 or TRBD2 may fit D (6 bases each). Germline lookup yields CDR1 KGHSH and CDR2 LQKENI. The CDR3 has 16 residues. V was pared by 5 bases and J by 7 bases, with 21 bases between. CDR3 protein: CASSDPGGVYRNEQFF. CDR3 DNA: TGTGCCAGCTCAGACCCCGGGGGCGTATATCGTAATGAGCAGTTCTTC.

The V and J genes are TRBV5-1 and TRBJ1-1; a possible D gene is TRBD1 (5 bases). The germline V gene has CDR1 SGHRS and CDR2 YFSETQ. The V gene lost 2 bases and the J gene lost 4 bases, with 15 bases spanning the gap. The CDR3 totals 15 residues. The CDR3 bases are TGCGCCAGCAGCTTCGGGGAAGGGGCGCCCACTGAAGCTTTCTTT. Translated, it gives CASSFGEGAPTEAFF. The complete variable domain, with remaining parts taken from reference TRBV5-1 and TRBJ1-1, reads KAGVTQTPRYLIKTRGQQVTLSCSPISGHRSVSWYQQTPGQGLQFLFEYFSETQRNKGNFPGRFSGRQFSNSRSEMNVSTLELGDSALYLCASSFGEGAPTEAFFGQGTRLTVV.

The J gene is TRBJ1-2, the V gene TRBV6-2 or TRBV6-3, with D maybe TRBD1 (5 bases). The CDR3 covers 11 residues. Germline V gene data show CDR1 as MNHEY and CDR2 as SVGEGT. Between the trimmed V and J ends, which lost 6 bases and 7 bases, there was a span of 9 bases. CDR3 sequence reads: CASSQGSGYTF. CDR3 sequence (DNA): TGTGCCAGCAGCCAGGGAAGTGGCTACACCTTC.

The chain joins TRBV29-1 to TRBJ1-2; D uncertain. In germline, CDR1 is SQVTM, CDR2 ANQGSEA. Trimming stripped 0 bases from V and 4 bases from J, with 9 bases between. The length of the CDR3 is 13 residues. Written as DNA, the CDR3 is TGCAGCGTTGAAGATGGCGGGCGCTATGGCTACACCTTC. As protein: CSVEDGGRYGYTF.

The gene calls are TRBV7-2 and TRBJ1-3; D possibly corresponds to TRBD1 (5 bases). The CDR3 runs 17 residues. Germline V lookup: CDR1 SGHTA, CDR2 FQGNSA. The V and J ends lost 2 bases and 0 bases respectively, with 14 bases between them. Here the CDR3 reads CASSLPGLKSSGNTIYF. For the CDR3, the DNA is TGTGCCAGCAGCTTACCGGGACTGAAGAGCTCTGGAAACACCATATATTTT. The full variable domain, in which reference TRBV7-2 and TRBJ1-3 provide the parts outside the CDR3, is GAGVSQSPSNKVTEKGKDVELRCDPISGHTALYWYRQSLGQGLEFLIYFQGNSAPDKSGLPSDRFSAERTGGSVSTLTIQRTQQEDSAVYLCASSLPGLKSSGNTIYFGEGSWLTVV.

The chain carries TRBV12-3 or TRBV12-4 and TRBJ1-2; no reliable D call. The CDR3 is 12 amino acids. The germline V and J ends were trimmed by 5 bases and 6 bases, with 10 bases remaining between them. For the CDR3, the DNA is TGTGCCAGCAGTCCCCGGTGGGATGGCTACACCTTC. Translated, it gives CASSPRWDGYTF.

This clone was counted between two and nine times. V is TRBV7-6 and J is TRBJ1-5, with D hard to call. The CDR3 sequence is 15 residues long. The V end lost 1 base, the J end lost 1 base, and 8 bases lay between the germline ends. Germline V gene data show CDR1 as SGHVS and CDR2 as FNYEAQ. CDR3 sequence (DNA): TGTGCCAGCAGCTTAGGAGACGGAAGCAATCAGCCCCAGCATTTT. Amino acid sequence: CASSLGDGSNQPQHF.

The V and J genes are TRBV6-5 and TRBJ1-3, with D maybe TRBD1 (5 bases). The CDR3 length is 15 residues. The germline V gene has CDR1 MNHEY and CDR2 SVGAGI. V was shortened by 6 bases and J by 0 bases, with 12 bases between the two germline ends. CDR3 DNA: TGTGCCAGCAGCCCCAACAGGAACTCTGGAAACACCATATATTTT. Its protein is CASSPNRNSGNTIYF.

The chain has TRBV27 and TRBJ2-5, with TRBD1 identical over 7 bases. V was clipped by 0 bases and J by 5 bases; unmatched bases: 6. There are 15 residues in the CDR3. CDR1 MNHEY and CDR2 SMNVEV come from the germline V gene (reference sequence). CDR3 bases: TGTGCCAGCAGTTTATCGAGAGGGGGCCGGGAGACCCAGTACTTC. Its translation is CASSLSRGGRETQYF.

The chain combines TRBV4-2 with TRBJ2-3; 16 nucleotides align to TRBD2. Per the germline V gene, CDR1 is LGHNA and CDR2 is YNFKEQ. With 2 bases clipped from V and 4 bases from J, the junction kept 6 bases outside the gene matches. The CDR3 length is 18 residues. The CDR3: CASSQLGTSGGAADTQYF. In nucleotides, the CDR3 is TGTGCCAGCAGCCAACTCGGGACTAGCGGGGGGGCCGCAGATACGCAGTATTTT.

The chain employs TRBV3-1 (or the pseudogene TRBV3-2) and TRBJ2-2, with D tentatively TRBD1 or TRBD2 (5 bases each). V was cut by 2 bases and J by 3 bases, with 10 bases left in between. This CDR3 comprises 15 residues. CDR1 and CDR2 from the germline V gene are LGHDT and YNNKEL (reference sequence). The CDR3 nucleotides are TGTGCCAGCAGCCAACGGGACCTATACACCGGGGAGCTGTTTTTT. Protein sequence: CASSQRDLYTGELFF.

The count of this clone is one. This chain links TRBV7-6 with TRBJ2-1; 12 positions agree with TRBD2. Germline V gene data show CDR1 as SGHVS and CDR2 as FNYEAQ. J gave up 4 bases and V 4 bases, and 14 bases lay outside the gene matches. This CDR3 has 19 residues. CDR3 region: CASSSRLGASGGVYNEQFF. CDR3 nucleotide sequence: TGTGCCAGCAGCTCGCGCCTCGGCGCTAGCGGGGGGGTATACAATGAGCAGTTCTTC.